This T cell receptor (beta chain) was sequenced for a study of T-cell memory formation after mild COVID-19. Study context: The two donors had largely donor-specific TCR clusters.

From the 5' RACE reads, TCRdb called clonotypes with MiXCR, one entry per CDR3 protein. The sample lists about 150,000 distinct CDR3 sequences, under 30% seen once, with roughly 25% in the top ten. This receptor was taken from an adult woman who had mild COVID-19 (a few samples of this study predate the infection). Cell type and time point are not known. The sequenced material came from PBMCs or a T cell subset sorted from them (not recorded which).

The CDR3 coding sequence is TGTGCCAGCAGTCGGGTTTTCCCAGATACGCAGTATTTT. Its protein is CASSRVFPDTQYF. This chain links TRBV2 with TRBJ2-3; D remains ambiguous. The germline gives CDR1 SNHLY, CDR2 FYNNEI. Deletions cut 5 bases from V and 4 bases from J, with 10 bases between. This CDR3 is 13 amino acids long.